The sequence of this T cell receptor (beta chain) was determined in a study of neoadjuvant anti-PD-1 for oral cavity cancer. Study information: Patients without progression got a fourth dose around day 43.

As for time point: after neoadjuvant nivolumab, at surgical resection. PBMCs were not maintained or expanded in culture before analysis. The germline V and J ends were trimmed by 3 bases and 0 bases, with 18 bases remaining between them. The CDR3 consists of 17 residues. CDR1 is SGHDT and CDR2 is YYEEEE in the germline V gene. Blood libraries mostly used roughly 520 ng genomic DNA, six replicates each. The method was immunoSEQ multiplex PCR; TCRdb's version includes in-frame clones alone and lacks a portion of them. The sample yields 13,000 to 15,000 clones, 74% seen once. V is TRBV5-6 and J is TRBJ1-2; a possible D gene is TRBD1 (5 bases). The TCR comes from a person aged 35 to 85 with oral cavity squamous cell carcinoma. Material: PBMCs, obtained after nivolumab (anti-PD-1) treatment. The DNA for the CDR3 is TGTGCCAGCAGCTCCGATGGAACAGGCCTGACTAACTATGGCTACACCTTC. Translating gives CASSSDGTGLTNYGYTF.